The 16 T cell receptor beta chains presented below share a single source sample, sequenced in a study of T cell repertoires in cytomegalovirus infection. TCRdb reprocessed the reads with MiXCR, giving one entry per CDR3 protein. Of 200,000 to 250,000 distinct CDR3 sequences in the sample, about 23% are singletons; the top ten hold over 15%. The material sequenced was CD8+ T cells from PBMCs. Receptor source: a human donor in good health (CMV status not recorded). Some clones in this sample may be carry-over from other donors' samples.

This sequence joins TRBV6-6 and TRBJ2-7, with no clear D. Trimming stripped 2 bases from V and 0 bases from J, with 11 bases between. CDR1 MNHNY and CDR2 SVGAGI come from the germline V gene (reference sequence). There are 15 residues in the CDR3. CDR3 sequence reads: CASSYPTASSYEQYF. CDR3 DNA: TGTGCCAGCAGTTACCCGACTGCCAGCTCCTACGAGCAGTACTTC.

The chain combines TRBV29-1 with TRBJ2-2, with a weak D call TRBD1 (6 bases). Deletions cut 8 bases from V and 7 bases from J, with 20 bases between. The CDR3 is 14 residues long. Germline values: CDR1 SQVTM, CDR2 ANQGSEA. CDR3 sequence (DNA): TGCAGCTCCCTAGGTGCAGGGGTCCACGGGGAGCTGTTTTTT. This encodes CSSLGAGVHGELFF.

The sample holds a few counts of this clonotype. The DNA of the CDR3 is TGTGCCATCAGTGAGTCGACTAGCACCGGGGAGCTGTTTTTT. Translating gives CAISESTSTGELFF. The chain carries TRBV10-3 and TRBJ2-2; weak D call: TRBD2 (6 bases). CDR1 and CDR2 (germline): ENHRY, SYGVKD. The CDR3 is 14 amino acids. Trimming took 0 bases from V and 4 from J, leaving 6 bases between them.

The rearrangement uses TRBV7-6 and TRBJ2-3; 8 bases are a match to TRBD1. The CDR3 is 15 amino acids. In germline, CDR1 is SGHVS, CDR2 FNYEAQ. Unmatched junction bases numbered 8, after V lost 5 bases and J lost 4 bases. The CDR3 protein is CASSPSGQGPDTQYF. The CDR3 nucleotides are TGTGCCAGCAGCCCAAGCGGACAGGGCCCAGATACGCAGTATTTT.

The sample holds a few counts of this clonotype. The chain recombines TRBV19 with TRBJ2-3, with D maybe TRBD2 (6 bases). Germline V gives CDR1 LNHDA, CDR2 SQIVND (reference sequence). This CDR3 has 14 amino acids. V shed 5 bases and J shed 4 bases, with 13 bases lying between them. As DNA, the CDR3 is TGTGCCAGTAGTCTTGGGGGGAGTGCAGATACGCAGTATTTT. Translated: CASSLGGSADTQYF.

A few counts support this clonotype. The chain recombines TRBV5-5 with TRBJ2-1; 7 nucleotides agree with TRBD1. J gave up 4 bases and V 1 base, and 5 bases lay outside the gene matches. This CDR3 has 15 residues. Germline V lookup: CDR1 SGHKS, CDR2 YYEKEE (reference sequence). The CDR3: CASSLNRGLYNEQFF. CDR3 nucleotide sequence: TGTGCCAGCAGCTTGAACAGGGGCCTTTACAATGAGCAGTTCTTC.

This clonotype has just one count. V and J are TRBV7-4 and TRBJ2-7; D is unclear. The germline V gene encodes CDR1 SGHVT and CDR2 SQSDAQ. The CDR3 is 14 residues long. Deletions cut 5 bases from V and 2 bases from J, with 13 bases between. The CDR3 nucleotides are TGTGCCAGCAGCCCCCCTGGCGCAGCCTACGAGCAGTACTTC. It encodes CASSPPGAAYEQYF.

This rearrangement joins TRBV7-9 to TRBJ1-1; D remains ambiguous. Trimming shortened V by 1 base and J by 7 bases, and 13 bases separated the two germline ends. Germline V gene data show CDR1 as SEHNR and CDR2 as FQNEAQ (reference sequence). The CDR3 runs 14 residues. The CDR3: CASSLGAGSNEAFF. The CDR3 DNA follows: TGTGCCAGCAGCTTAGGGGCAGGCAGCAATGAAGCTTTCTTT.

This clonotype was counted only a few times. The V and J genes are TRBV10-3 and TRBJ2-7, with 8 bases fitting TRBD1. J lost 2 bases, V lost 3 bases, and 6 bases had no gene match. The CDR3 contains 15 residues. Germline CDR1 reads ENHRY; CDR2 reads SYGVKD. CDR3: CAISDLGQGTYEQYF. The CDR3 DNA reads as TGTGCCATCAGTGACCTCGGACAGGGTACCTACGAGCAGTACTTC.

The rearrangement joins TRBV6-6 to TRBJ1-6; 8 bases line up with TRBD1. The CDR3 is 14 residues long. Germline-derived CDR1 and CDR2 are MNHNY and SVGAGI (reference sequence). The J segment lost 5 bases and the V segment lost 7 bases, leaving 4 bases of the junction unmatched. The CDR3 nucleotides are TGTGCCAGCAATCCGGGACAGGATAATTCACCCCTCCACTTT. Residues: CASNPGQDNSPLHF.

This clonotype has just a few counts. V gene TRBV29-1 combines with J gene TRBJ2-1; D gene uncertain. The CDR3 has 13 amino acids. Germline V gene data show CDR1 as SQVTM and CDR2 as ANQGSEA. Trimming took off 7 bases at V and 5 bases at J, with 15 bases between the two ends. CDR3 protein: CSANPSTDNEQFF. CDR3 nucleotides: TGCAGCGCCAACCCCTCCACCGACAATGAGCAGTTCTTC.

This clonotype was counted many times. The chain links TRBV7-8 to TRBJ2-5, with TRBD2 identical over 10 bases. The CDR3 is 18 amino acids. With V trimmed by 5 bases and J by 2 bases, 14 bases remained unmatched. Germline CDR1 and CDR2: SGHVS and FQNEAQ. CDR3 region: CASSRNHPLTSGQETQYF. The CDR3 DNA is TGTGCCAGCAGCCGCAACCACCCCCTGACTAGCGGGCAAGAGACCCAGTACTTC.

This clonotype occurred many times. This rearrangement joins TRBV7-6 to TRBJ1-1; 9 positions match TRBD1. The V gene's germline CDR1 is SGHVS and CDR2 FNYEAQ. CDR3 length: 15 residues. With V trimmed by 5 bases and J by 0 bases, 4 bases remained unmatched. The CDR3 region is CASSVWDRVNTEAFF. The CDR3 DNA reads TGTGCCAGCAGCGTATGGGACAGGGTGAACACTGAAGCTTTCTTT.

J is TRBJ1-2 and V is TRBV28; D not resolved. Germline CDR1 and CDR2: MDHEN and SYDVKM. V dropped 3 bases and J dropped 9 bases, with 14 bases sitting between them. CDR3 length equals 13 residues. The CDR3 is CASSLPTPWRYTF. The CDR3 DNA is TGTGCCAGCAGTTTGCCGACCCCCTGGCGCTACACCTTC.

V and J are TRBV4-1 and TRBJ1-2, with D unresolved. This CDR3 region has 12 residues. Germline CDR1 reads MGHRA; CDR2 reads YSYEKL. Trimming stripped 5 bases from V and 6 bases from J, with 10 bases between. CDR3 in DNA: TGCGCCAGCAGCTTCCGAGGACATGGCTACACCTTC. This translates into CASSFRGHGYTF.

The V gene is TRBV9, the J gene TRBJ2-7; D could derive from TRBD1 or TRBD2 (5 bases each). The germline V gene has CDR1 SGDLS and CDR2 YYNGEE. Deletions cut 4 bases from V and 2 bases from J, with 13 bases between. The CDR3 runs 14 residues. The CDR3 loop reads CASSKSGRAYEQYF. CDR3 DNA sequence: TGTGCCAGCAGCAAATCGGGACGAGCCTACGAGCAGTACTTC.